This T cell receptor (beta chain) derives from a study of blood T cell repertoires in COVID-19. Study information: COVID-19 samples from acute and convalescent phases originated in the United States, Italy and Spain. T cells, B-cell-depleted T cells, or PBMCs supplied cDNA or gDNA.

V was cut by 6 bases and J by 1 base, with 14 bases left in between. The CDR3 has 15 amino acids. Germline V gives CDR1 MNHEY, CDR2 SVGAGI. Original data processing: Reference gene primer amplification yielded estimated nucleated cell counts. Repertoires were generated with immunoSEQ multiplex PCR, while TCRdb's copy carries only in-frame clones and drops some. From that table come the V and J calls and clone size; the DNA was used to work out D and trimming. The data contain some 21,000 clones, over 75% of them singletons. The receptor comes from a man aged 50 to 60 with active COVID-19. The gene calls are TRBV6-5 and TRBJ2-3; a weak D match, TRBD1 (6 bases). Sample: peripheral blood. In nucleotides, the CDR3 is TGTGCCAGCAGCTTAAACAGGGCTGGCACAGATACGCAGTATTTT. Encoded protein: CASSLNRAGTDTQYF.